This T cell receptor (beta chain) was obtained from a study of regulatory T cells in long-lasting Graves disease. At the level of the study: Patients met the persistent Graves' disease definition after over 5 years of antithyroid drugs with positive TSH receptor antibodies.

Combining iRepertoire HTBI primers with Arm-PCR of CDR3 regions, the authors built TCR beta libraries. TCRdb re-analysed the multiplex PCR reads in MiXCR, keeping a single row per CDR3 protein. The sample records 600,000 to 800,000 distinct CDR3 sequences, 25% to 30% being singletons. A few counts support this clonotype. The germline V and J ends were trimmed by 2 bases and 2 bases, with 16 bases remaining between them. The CDR3 runs 16 residues. Germline V gene data show CDR1 as PRHDT and CDR2 as FYEKMQ (reference sequence). Specified time point: persistent/refractory GD, antithyroid drugs over 5 years with positive TRAb. The TCR library was made from RNA extracted from PBMCs. EDTA tubes were used for drawing around 8.2 milliliters of peripheral blood.

The chain has TRBV13 and TRBJ2-7; D may be TRBD1 (6 bases). The sequencing here drew on peripheral blood mononuclear cells (PBMCs), taken when the disease was refractory, from a patient treated with antithyroid drugs. The TCR comes from a female donor with Graves disease. CDR3 nucleotide sequence: TGTGCCAGCAGCTTAAAAGCAGGGGCCCAAGCCTACGAGCAGTACTTC. Translation: CASSLKAGAQAYEQYF.